This is a list of T cell receptor beta chains from one sample in a study of synovial regulatory T cells in juvenile arthritis. Assay: immunoSEQ multiplex PCR; the TCRdb copy retains only in-frame clones and omits some. The sample has approximately 7,000 clones. Material for sequencing was Treg cells from blood. The origin of the receptors is a donor aged 2-30 years with juvenile idiopathic arthritis. CDR3s include the opening cysteine and the closing phenylalanine or tryptophan. Clone size is stated in some rows and not others, as once, few, many or a class when expanded.

j_call: TRBJ1-2
clone_size: .
v_call: TRBV6-5
cdr3_aa: CASSYSKAGQGYGYTF

j_call: TRBJ1-1
clone_size: medium-sized
v_call: TRBV14
cdr3_aa: CASSQKGVNTEAFF

j_call: TRBJ1-1
clone_size: medium-sized
v_call: TRBV2
cdr3_aa: CASSGVGQNTEAFF

j_call: TRBJ2-5
clone_size: .
v_call: TRBV7-3
cdr3_aa: CASSRQGAKETQYF

j_call: TRBJ1-2
clone_size: .
v_call: TRBV10-3
cdr3_aa: CAISESQGQDGYTF

j_call: TRBJ1-2
clone_size: .
v_call: TRBV19
cdr3_aa: CASSIHPGQGWYGYTF

j_call: TRBJ2-7
clone_size: .
v_call: TRBV7-8
cdr3_aa: CASSFLVSGEQYF

j_call: TRBJ2-7
clone_size: .
v_call: TRBV19
cdr3_aa: CASSIGSGGSYEQYF

j_call: TRBJ1-4
clone_size: .
v_call: TRBV18
cdr3_aa: CASSLQGRTVNEKLFF

j_call: TRBJ2-7
clone_size: medium-sized
v_call: TRBV5-1
cdr3_aa: CASSLVGLLSYEQYF

j_call: TRBJ1-2
clone_size: .
v_call: TRBV6-5
cdr3_aa: CASSPPRGGYTF

j_call: TRBJ2-1
clone_size: medium-sized
v_call: TRBV7-2
cdr3_aa: CASSLGAGSEQFF

j_call: TRBJ1-1
clone_size: .
v_call: TRBV19
cdr3_aa: CASSMGQGLGEAFF

j_call: TRBJ1-4
clone_size: .
v_call: TRBV10-3
cdr3_aa: CAIRGTGDEKLFF

j_call: TRBJ2-5
clone_size: .
v_call: TRBV28
cdr3_aa: CASSSYSAGVEETQYF

j_call: TRBJ1-5
clone_size: .
v_call: TRBV4-1
cdr3_aa: CASSHWRGQPQHF

j_call: TRBJ1-1
clone_size: .
v_call: TRBV6-4
cdr3_aa: CASRRTATNTEAFF

j_call: TRBJ2-1
clone_size: .
v_call: TRBV2
cdr3_aa: CASNNGRNNEQFF

j_call: TRBJ2-2
clone_size: .
v_call: TRBV5-4
cdr3_aa: CASSLAARGPYTGELFF

j_call: TRBJ2-7
clone_size: .
v_call: TRBV4-2
cdr3_aa: CASSQGGTGLRQYF

j_call: TRBJ1-4
clone_size: .
v_call: TRBV10-3
cdr3_aa: CAISENEKLFF

j_call: TRBJ2-7
clone_size: .
v_call: TRBV4-1
cdr3_aa: CASSPRRSSYEQYF

j_call: TRBJ1-2
clone_size: .
v_call: TRBV19
cdr3_aa: CASAPGQGFLVRGYTF

j_call: TRBJ1-1
clone_size: .
v_call: TRBV15
cdr3_aa: CATSAGGTEAFF

j_call: TRBJ2-7
clone_size: .
v_call: TRBV28
cdr3_aa: CASSFGRRGTSYEQYF

j_call: TRBJ2-3
clone_size: .
v_call: TRBV6-4
cdr3_aa: CASPAPGLAPDTQYF